Presented here are 2 T cell receptor beta chains from one specimen sequenced in a study of shared clonotypes between healthy human individuals (dated by TCRdb to 2018 to 2021). CD8 naive samples were CD45RO-negative cells positively selected for CCR7, giving a CD45RA+CCR7+ population that excluded TemRA cells. Receptor libraries were prepared by the immunoSEQ multiplex PCR assay. The immuneACCESS repertoire file appears here via TCRdb, limited to in-frame rearrangements. These files lack a portion of the clones; in checked studies, under half of the deficit traces to unresolved V genes, and the cause of the others is not known. Here the sample has roughly 2.1 million clones; about 92% occur a single time. About 1.5% of the sample rests with the top ten. Sequencing was performed on naive CD8+ T cells from PBMCs. The sample's cell subset or site, from its label and the paper: CD45RA+CCR7+. The receptors stem from a man in his late teens or twenties in good health. Some clones in this sample may be carry-over from other donors' samples.

For the CDR3, the DNA is TGTGCCAGCAGCGGACGTGACAGCGCTAGCACAGATACGCAGTATTTT. This encodes CASSGRDSASTDTQYF. This chain links TRBV9 with TRBJ2-3, with D maybe TRBD1 (5 bases). Germline CDR1 and CDR2: SGDLS and YYNGEE. The CDR3 runs 16 residues. V was shortened by 3 bases and J by 0 bases, with 14 bases between the two germline ends.

The chain employs TRBV11-2 and TRBJ1-5; D is possibly TRBD1 (5 bases). The V and J ends lost 9 bases and 4 bases respectively, with 16 bases between them. Per the germline V gene, CDR1 is SGHAT and CDR2 is FQNNGV. This CDR3 contains 14 residues. CDR3 residues: CASSARGPNQPQHF. The CDR3 nucleotides read TGTGCCAGTTCTGCCCGGGGCCCTAATCAGCCCCAGCATTTT.